Listed below are T cell receptor beta chains from one sample, sequenced in a study of blood T cell repertoires in COVID-19. The assay was immunoSEQ multiplex PCR, and TCRdb's table has in-frame clones only and misses some. The sample carries 250,000 to 350,000 clones, approximately 82% recorded once. Sequencing input: peripheral blood. These receptors were obtained from a woman between 45 and 65 years old with acute or convalescent COVID-19. Both conserved end residues are part of each CDR3. The D gene is left open where the match is weak. Expanded clones get a size class; other rows say once, few or many, or leave the size out.

clone_size	j_call	cdr3_length	v_call	d_call	cdr3_nt	cdr3_aa
.	TRBJ2-7	14	TRBV5-1	.	TGCGCCAGCAGCTTGTTCGGGGTGACGGGGGAGCAGTACTTC	CASSLFGVTGEQYF
.	TRBJ2-2	16	TRBV24-1	.	TGTGCCACCAGTGACCCCACTGATTTCGGCACCGGGGAGCTGTTTTTT	CATSDPTDFGTGELFF
.	TRBJ2-3	15	TRBV10-3	TRBD2	TGTGCCATCAGTGAGCGTGAGCGGGGGGGACATACGCAGTATTTT	CAISERERGGHTQYF
.	TRBJ2-5	15	TRBV21-1	.	TGTGCCAGCAGCAAAGCTAAGGGGGCGCAAGAGACCCAGTACTTC	CASSKAKGAQETQYF
.	TRBJ2-5	15	TRBV5-4	.	TGTGCCAGCAGCTTGCCCGACAGGTACCAAGAGACCCAGTACTTC	CASSLPDRYQETQYF
.	TRBJ2-6	15	TRBV7-9	.	TGTGCCAGCAGCTTTGCAGCGGCTGGGGCCAACGTCCTGACTTTC	CASSFAAAGANVLTF
.	TRBJ1-2	17	TRBV7-9	.	TGTGCCAGCAGCCGAGGGGGTAGTACAACAGGGAACTATGGCTACACCTTC	CASSRGGSTTGNYGYTF
.	TRBJ2-3	15	TRBV3-1/TRBV3-2	TRBD2	TGTGCCAGCAGCCAAACTAGCGGGAGCACAGATACGCAGTATTTT	CASSQTSGSTDTQYF
.	TRBJ1-4	15	TRBV4-1	TRBD1	TGCGCCAGCAGCCAAGAGGGGACAGGGGCGGAAAAACTGTTTTTT	CASSQEGTGAEKLFF
.	TRBJ1-3	14	TRBV18	TRBD1	TGTGCCAGCTCGGCCGGGACAGGTGGGAACACCATATATTTT	CASSAGTGGNTIYF
.	TRBJ1-2	15	TRBV15	.	TGTGCCACCAGCAGAGATAGACCGGGGAACTATGGCTACACCTTC	CATSRDRPGNYGYTF
once	TRBJ1-3	14	TRBV19	TRBD1	TGTGCCAGTAGTGCGACAGGGCCTGGAAACACCATATATTTT	CASSATGPGNTIYF
.	TRBJ2-3	14	TRBV14	.	TGTGCCAGCAGCCCTCAGGCATTCGCAGATACGCAGTATTTT	CASSPQAFADTQYF
.	TRBJ1-2	11	TRBV28	.	TGTGCCAGCAGCCACCCCGCGGGCTACACCTTC	CASSHPAGYTF
.	TRBJ2-1	15	TRBV25-1	TRBD2	TGTGCCAGCAGTGAAGCGGGGGGGTCATACAATGAGCAGTTCTTC	CASSEAGGSYNEQFF
.	TRBJ2-1	15	TRBV7-7	.	TGTGCCAGCAGCTTAGGAGCGGAGGCCTACAATGAGCAGTTCTTC	CASSLGAEAYNEQFF